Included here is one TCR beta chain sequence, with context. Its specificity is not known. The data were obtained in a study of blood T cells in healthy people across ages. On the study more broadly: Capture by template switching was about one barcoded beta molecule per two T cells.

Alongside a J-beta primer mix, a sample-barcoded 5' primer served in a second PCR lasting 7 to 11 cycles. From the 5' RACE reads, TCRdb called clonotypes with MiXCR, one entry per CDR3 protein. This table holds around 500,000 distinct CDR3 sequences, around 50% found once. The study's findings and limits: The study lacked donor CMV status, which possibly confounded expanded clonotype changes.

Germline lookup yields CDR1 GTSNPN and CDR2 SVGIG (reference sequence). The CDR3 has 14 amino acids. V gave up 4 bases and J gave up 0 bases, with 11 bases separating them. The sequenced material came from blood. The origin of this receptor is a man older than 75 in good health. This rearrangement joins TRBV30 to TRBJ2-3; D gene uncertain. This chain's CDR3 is CAWNTGTSTDTQYF. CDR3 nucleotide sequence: TGTGCCTGGAATACTGGAACTAGCACAGATACGCAGTATTTT. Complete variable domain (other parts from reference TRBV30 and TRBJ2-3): SQTIHQWPATLVQPVGSPLSLECTVEGTSNPNLYWYRQAAGRGLQLLFYSVGIGQISSEVPQNLSASRPQDRQFILSSKKLLLSDSGFYLCAWNTGTSTDTQYFGPGTRLTVL.